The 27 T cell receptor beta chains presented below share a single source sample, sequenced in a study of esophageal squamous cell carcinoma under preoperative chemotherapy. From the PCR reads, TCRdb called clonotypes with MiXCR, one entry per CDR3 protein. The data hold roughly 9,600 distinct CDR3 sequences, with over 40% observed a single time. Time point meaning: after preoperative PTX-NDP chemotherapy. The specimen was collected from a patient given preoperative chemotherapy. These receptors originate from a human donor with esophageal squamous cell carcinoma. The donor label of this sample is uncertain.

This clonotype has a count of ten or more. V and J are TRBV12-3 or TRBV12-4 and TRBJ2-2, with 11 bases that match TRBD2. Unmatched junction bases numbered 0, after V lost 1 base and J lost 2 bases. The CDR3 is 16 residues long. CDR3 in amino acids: CASSLGLAGNTGELFF. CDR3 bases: TGTGCCAGCAGTTTAGGACTAGCGGGAAACACCGGGGAGCTGTTTTTT.

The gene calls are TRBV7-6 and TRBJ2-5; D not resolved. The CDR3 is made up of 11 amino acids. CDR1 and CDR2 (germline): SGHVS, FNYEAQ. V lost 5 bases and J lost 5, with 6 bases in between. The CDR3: CASSPRETQYF. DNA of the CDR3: TGTGCCAGCAGCCCGCGGGAGACCCAGTACTTC.

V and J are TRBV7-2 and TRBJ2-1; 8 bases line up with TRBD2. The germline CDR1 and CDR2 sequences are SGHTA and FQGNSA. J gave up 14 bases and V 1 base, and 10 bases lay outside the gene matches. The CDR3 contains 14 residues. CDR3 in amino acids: CASSLELLGLAKFF. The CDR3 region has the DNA TGTGCCAGCAGCTTAGAACTACTAGGACTAGCCAAGTTCTTC.

The CDR3 here is CASQGVGTDAQYF. The CDR3 DNA reads TGTGCCAGCCAGGGGGTGGGCACCGATGCGCAGTACTTC. The V gene is TRBV6-1, the J gene TRBJ2-4; 7 bases are a match to TRBD1. CDR3 length: 13 residues. Losses at the gene ends were 8 bases for V and 13 bases for J; bases not matched to a gene: 14. The V gene's germline CDR1 is MNHNS and CDR2 SASEGT.

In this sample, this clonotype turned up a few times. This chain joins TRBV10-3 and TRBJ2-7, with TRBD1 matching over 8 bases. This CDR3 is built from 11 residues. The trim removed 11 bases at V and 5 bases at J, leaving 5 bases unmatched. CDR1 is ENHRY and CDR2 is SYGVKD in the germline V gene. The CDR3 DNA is TGTGCCTCGTGGACAGGGAACGAGCAGTACTTC. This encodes CASWTGNEQYF.

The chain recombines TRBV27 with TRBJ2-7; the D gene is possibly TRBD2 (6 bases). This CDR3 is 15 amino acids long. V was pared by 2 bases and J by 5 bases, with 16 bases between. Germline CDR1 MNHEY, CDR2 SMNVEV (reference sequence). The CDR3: CASSLTAPSGDEQYF. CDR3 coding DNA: TGTGCCAGCAGTTTAACGGCCCCCTCGGGGGACGAGCAGTACTTC.

CDR3 in amino acids: CASCPSLWASGNNEQFF. As DNA, the CDR3 is TGTGCCAGCTGCCCGTCCCTGTGGGCTAGCGGAAACAATGAGCAGTTCTTC. The rearrangement joins TRBV6-1 to TRBJ2-1; 7 positions match TRBD2. The CDR3 spans 17 residues. After removal of 8 bases from V and 5 bases from J, the junction contained 18 bases not matched to a gene. Germline values: CDR1 MNHNS, CDR2 SASEGT.

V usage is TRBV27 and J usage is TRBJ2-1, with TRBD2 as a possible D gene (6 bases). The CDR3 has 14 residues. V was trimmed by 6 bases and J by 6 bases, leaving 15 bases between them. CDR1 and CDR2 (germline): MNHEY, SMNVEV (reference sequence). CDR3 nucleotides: TGTGCCAGCAGCCCGACCCGGGACTCCAATGAGCAGTTCTTC. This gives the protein CASSPTRDSNEQFF.

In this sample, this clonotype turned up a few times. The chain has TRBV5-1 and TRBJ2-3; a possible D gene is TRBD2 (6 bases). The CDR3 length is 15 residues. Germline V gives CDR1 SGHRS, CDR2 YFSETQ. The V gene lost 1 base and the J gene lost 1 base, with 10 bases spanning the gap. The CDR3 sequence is CASSLWGVGTDTQYF. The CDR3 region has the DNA TGCGCCAGCAGCTTGTGGGGGGTTGGCACAGATACGCAGTATTTT.

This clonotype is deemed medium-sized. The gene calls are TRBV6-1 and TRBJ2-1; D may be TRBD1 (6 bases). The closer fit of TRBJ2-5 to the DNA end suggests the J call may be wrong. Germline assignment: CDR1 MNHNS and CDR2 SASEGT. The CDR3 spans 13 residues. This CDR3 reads CASRSGQLETQYF. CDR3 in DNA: TGTGCCAGCAGAAGCGGACAGTTAGAGACCCAGTACTTC.

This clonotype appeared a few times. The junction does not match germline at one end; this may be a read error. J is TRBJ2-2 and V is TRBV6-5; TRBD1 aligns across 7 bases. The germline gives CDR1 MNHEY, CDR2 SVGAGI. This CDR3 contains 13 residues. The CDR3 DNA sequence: TGTGCCAGCAGTTCTGGGACAGAAGGTGAGCAGTTTTTC. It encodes CASSSGTEGEQFF.

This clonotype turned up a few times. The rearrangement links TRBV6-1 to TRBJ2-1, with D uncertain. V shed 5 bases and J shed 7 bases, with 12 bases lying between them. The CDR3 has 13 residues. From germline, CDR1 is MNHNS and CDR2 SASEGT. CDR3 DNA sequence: TGTGCCAGCAGTCAGGACCTTGCTAATGAGCAGTTCTTC. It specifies CASSQDLANEQFF.

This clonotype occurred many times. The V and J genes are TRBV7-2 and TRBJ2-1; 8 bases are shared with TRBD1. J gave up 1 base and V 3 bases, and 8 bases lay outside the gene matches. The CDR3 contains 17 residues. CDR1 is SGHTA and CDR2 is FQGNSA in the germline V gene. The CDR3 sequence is CASSFFQGAESYNEQFF. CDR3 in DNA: TGTGCCAGCAGCTTTTTTCAGGGGGCGGAGTCCTACAATGAGCAGTTCTTC.

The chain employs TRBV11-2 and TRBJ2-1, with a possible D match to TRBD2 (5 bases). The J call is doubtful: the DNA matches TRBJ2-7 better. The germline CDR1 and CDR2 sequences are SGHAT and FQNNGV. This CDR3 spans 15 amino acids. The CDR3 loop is CASSLARDGTYEQYF. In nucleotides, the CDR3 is TGTGCCAGCAGCTTAGCCCGTGACGGGACCTACGAGCAGTACTTC.

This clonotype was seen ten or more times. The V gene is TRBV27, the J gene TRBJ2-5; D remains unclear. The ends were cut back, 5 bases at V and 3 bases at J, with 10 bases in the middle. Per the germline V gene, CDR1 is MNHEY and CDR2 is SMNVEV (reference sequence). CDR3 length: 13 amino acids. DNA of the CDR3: TGTGCCAGCAGTCCCTACGCAGAAGAGACCCAGTACTTC. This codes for CASSPYAEETQYF.

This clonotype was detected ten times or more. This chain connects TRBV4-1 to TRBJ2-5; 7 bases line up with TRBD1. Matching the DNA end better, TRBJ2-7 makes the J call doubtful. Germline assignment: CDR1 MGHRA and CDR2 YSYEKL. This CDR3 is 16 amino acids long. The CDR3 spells CASSQLLQGPSYEQYF. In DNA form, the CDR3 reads TGCGCCAGCAGCCAGCTTCTACAGGGGCCCTCCTACGAGCAGTACTTC.

The CDR3 sequence is CASSYGVSYTGELFF. The CDR3 DNA sequence: TGTGCCAGCAGTTACGGGGTTTCGTACACCGGGGAGCTGTTTTTT. The chain has TRBV6-5 and TRBJ2-2; no firm D call. The CDR3 is made up of 15 amino acids. Germline CDR1 reads MNHEY; CDR2 reads SVGAGI. Trimming shortened V by 2 bases and J by 3 bases, and 10 bases separated the two germline ends.

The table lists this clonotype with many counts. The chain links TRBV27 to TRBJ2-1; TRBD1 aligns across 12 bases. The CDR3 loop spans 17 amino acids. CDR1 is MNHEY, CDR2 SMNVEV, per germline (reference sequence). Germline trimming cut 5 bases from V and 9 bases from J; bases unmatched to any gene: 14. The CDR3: CASSPNRRDRGLSEQFF. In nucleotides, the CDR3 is TGTGCCAGCAGTCCCAACCGCCGGGACAGGGGGCTAAGTGAGCAGTTCTTC.

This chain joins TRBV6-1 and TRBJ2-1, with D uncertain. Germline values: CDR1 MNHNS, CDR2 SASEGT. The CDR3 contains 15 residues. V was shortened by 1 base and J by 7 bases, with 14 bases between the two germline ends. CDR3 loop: CASSEGPPGLNEQFF. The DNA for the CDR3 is TGTGCCAGCAGTGAAGGCCCCCCTGGGCTAAATGAGCAGTTCTTC.

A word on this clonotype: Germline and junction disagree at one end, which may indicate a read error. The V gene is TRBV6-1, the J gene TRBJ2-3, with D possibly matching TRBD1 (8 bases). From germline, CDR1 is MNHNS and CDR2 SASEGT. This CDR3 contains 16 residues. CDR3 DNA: TGTGCCAGCGGGGGGGCAGGGGGCGGTGACCAAGAGACGCAGTATTTC. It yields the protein CASGGAGGGDQETQYF.

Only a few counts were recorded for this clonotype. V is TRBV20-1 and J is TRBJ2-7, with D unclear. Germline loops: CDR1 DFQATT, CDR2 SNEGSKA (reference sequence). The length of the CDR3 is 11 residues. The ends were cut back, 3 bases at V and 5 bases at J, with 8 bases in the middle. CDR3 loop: CSARLSHEQYF. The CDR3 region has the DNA TGCAGTGCTAGGTTGTCCCACGAGCAGTACTTC.

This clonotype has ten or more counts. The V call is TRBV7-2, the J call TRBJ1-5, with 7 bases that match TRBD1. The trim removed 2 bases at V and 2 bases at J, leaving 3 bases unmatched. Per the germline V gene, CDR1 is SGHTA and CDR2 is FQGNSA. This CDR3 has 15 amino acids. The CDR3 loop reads CASSLYRGGNQPQHF. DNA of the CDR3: TGTGCCAGCAGCTTATACAGGGGCGGCAATCAGCCCCAGCATTTT.

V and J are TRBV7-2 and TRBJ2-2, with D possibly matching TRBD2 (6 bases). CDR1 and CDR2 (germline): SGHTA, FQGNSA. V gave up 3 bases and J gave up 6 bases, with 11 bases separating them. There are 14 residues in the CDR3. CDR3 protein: CASSFGRGPGELFF. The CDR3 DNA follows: TGTGCCAGCAGCTTCGGGCGGGGACCCGGGGAGCTGTTTTTT.

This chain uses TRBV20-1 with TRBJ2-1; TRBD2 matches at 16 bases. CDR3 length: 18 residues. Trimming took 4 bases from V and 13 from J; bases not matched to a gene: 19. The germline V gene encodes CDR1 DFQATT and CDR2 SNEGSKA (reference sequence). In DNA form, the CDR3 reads TGCAGTGCTACCCCCTCCGGGACTAGCGGGAGGGCCGCAGAGACCCAGTTCTTC. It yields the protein CSATPSGTSGRAAETQFF.

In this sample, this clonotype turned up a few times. The CDR3 loop reads CASSPPLAGGPSYNEQFF. CDR3 nucleotide sequence: TGCGCCAGCAGCCCCCCCCTAGCGGGAGGCCCTTCCTACAATGAGCAGTTCTTC. The chain carries TRBV4-1 and TRBJ2-1, with 11 bases identical to TRBD2. Losses at the gene ends were 4 bases for V and 1 base for J; bases not matched to a gene: 9. Germline V gives CDR1 MGHRA, CDR2 YSYEKL. The CDR3 consists of 18 residues.

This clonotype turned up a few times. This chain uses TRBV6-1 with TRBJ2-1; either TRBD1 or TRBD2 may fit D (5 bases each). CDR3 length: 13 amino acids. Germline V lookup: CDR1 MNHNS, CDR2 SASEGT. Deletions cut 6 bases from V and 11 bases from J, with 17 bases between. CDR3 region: CASSRPGTAKQFF. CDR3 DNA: TGTGCCAGCAGCAGACCCGGGACGGCAAAGCAGTTCTTC.

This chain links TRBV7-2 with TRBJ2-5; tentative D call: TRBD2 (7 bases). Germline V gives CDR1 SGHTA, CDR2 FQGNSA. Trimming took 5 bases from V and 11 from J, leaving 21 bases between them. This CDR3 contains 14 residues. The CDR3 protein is CASSLRRGEGEQYF. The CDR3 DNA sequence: TGTGCCAGCAGCCTTCGTAGGGGGGAGGGTGAGCAGTACTTC.